Below are 14 T cell receptor beta chains sequenced from a single sample in a study of T cell clones after liver transplantation. Sequencing used immunoSEQ multiplex PCR; TCRdb keeps in-frame clones, though not all of them. Found here are about 71,000 clones, over 70% of them singletons; the top ten hold 0.79%. The specimen comprised CD4+ T cells from blood, sampled 12 months after liver transplant. These receptors all come from a human patient who received a liver transplant. Some T cells may possibly be graft donor cells.

The V and J genes are TRBV29-1 and TRBJ2-3, with 8 bases identical to TRBD1. Germline V gene data show CDR1 as SQVTM and CDR2 as ANQGSEA. The V gene end was trimmed by 7 bases and the J gene end by 9 bases; junction bases not matched to a gene: 12. CDR3 length: 13 amino acids. The DNA of the CDR3 is TGCAGCGGACGGCAGGGGGCCTCTGGCACGCAGTATTTT. This gives the protein CSGRQGASGTQYF.

The chain recombines TRBV6-5 with TRBJ2-1; D gene uncertain. Germline V gene lookup returns CDR1 MNHEY and CDR2 SVGAGI. The CDR3 runs 15 residues. V lost 0 bases and J lost 4, with 10 bases in between. CDR3 protein: CASSYSNRGYNEQFF. CDR3 DNA: TGTGCCAGCAGTTACTCGAATCGCGGATACAATGAGCAGTTCTTC.

The chain recombines TRBV5-8 with TRBJ2-7; 7 bases line up with TRBD1. Germline CDR1 is SGHTS and CDR2 is YDEGEE. After removal of 3 bases from V and 4 bases from J, the junction contained 4 bases not matched to a gene. CDR3 size: 13 residues. CDR3 sequence (DNA): TGTGCCAGCAGCTCCGGGACAGTTTACGAGCAGTACTTC. Translation: CASSSGTVYEQYF.

This clone appeared a few times. The chain couples TRBV28 to TRBJ1-2; 9 bases match TRBD1. Germline values: CDR1 MDHEN, CDR2 SYDVKM. The junction had 3 bases not matched to a gene; V was cut back by 3 bases and J by 4 bases. CDR3 size: 14 residues. This CDR3 reads CASSLATGGYGYTF. The CDR3 DNA reads as TGTGCCAGCAGTTTGGCGACAGGGGGCTATGGCTACACCTTC.

The chain links TRBV5-1 to TRBJ2-3; no firm D call. V lost 0 bases, J lost 0 bases, and 11 bases lay in between. Germline V lookup: CDR1 SGHRS, CDR2 YFSETQ. The CDR3 runs 16 residues. The CDR3 region is CASSLEAGPSTDTQYF. The CDR3 region has the DNA TGCGCCAGCAGCTTGGAGGCAGGCCCGAGCACAGATACGCAGTATTTT.

The CDR3 bases are TGTGCCAGCAGCTTAGGACAGCTTAATGAGCAGTTCTTC. It encodes CASSLGQLNEQFF. J is TRBJ2-1 and V is TRBV7-2, with a possible D match to TRBD1 (5 bases). The CDR3 sequence is 13 residues long. The V end lost 1 base, the J end lost 7 bases, and 8 bases lay between the germline ends. Germline CDR1 and CDR2: SGHTA and FQGNSA.

The chain has TRBV7-3 and TRBJ1-1; D is possibly TRBD1 (6 bases). The V gene's germline CDR1 is SGHTA and CDR2 FQGTGA. The CDR3 sequence is 14 residues long. The V and J ends lost 5 bases and 4 bases respectively, with 14 bases between them. The CDR3 nucleotides are TGTGCCAGCAGCCTAGGTAGGGGGGGCACTGAAGCTTTCTTT. Translated, it gives CASSLGRGGTEAFF.

The V call is TRBV6-5, the J call TRBJ2-7, with 14 bases identical to TRBD2. Germline CDR1 and CDR2: MNHEY and SVGAGI. The CDR3 totals 15 residues. Losses at the gene ends were 0 bases for V and 7 bases for J; bases not matched to a gene: 2. The CDR3 spells CASSYSGLAGEEQYF. The CDR3 region has the DNA TGTGCCAGCAGTTACTCGGGACTAGCGGGAGAGGAGCAGTACTTC.

The V gene is TRBV18, the J gene TRBJ2-7, with 13 bases aligning to TRBD2. The ends lost 6 bases at V and 6 bases at J; junction bases unmatched: 11. This CDR3 is 16 amino acids long. The V gene's germline CDR1 is KGHSH and CDR2 LQKENI. CDR3: CASSTRTSGSPAEQYF. The CDR3 DNA sequence: TGTGCCAGCTCCACCCGGACTAGCGGGAGTCCTGCCGAGCAGTACTTC. Drawing the rest from reference TRBV18 and TRBJ2-7, the complete variable domain is NAGVMQNPRHLVRRRGQEARLRCSPMKGHSHVYWYRQLPEEGLKFMVYLQKENIIDESGMPKERFSAEFPKEGPSILRIQQVVRGDSAAYFCASSTRTSGSPAEQYFGPGTRLTVT.

V usage is TRBV27 and J usage is TRBJ2-2, with TRBD2 matching 10 bases. V gave up 7 bases and J gave up 1 base; unmatched junction bases: 6. The CDR3 runs to 16 residues. CDR1 MNHEY and CDR2 SMNVEV come from the germline V gene (reference sequence). CDR3 nucleotides: TGTGCCAGCACAAGATTAGCGGGAGGGAACACCGGGGAGCTGTTTTTT. Encoded protein: CASTRLAGGNTGELFF.

The chain recombines TRBV7-7 with TRBJ2-3; D assignment may be TRBD1 or TRBD2 (5 bases each). Germline V CDR1 and CDR2: SSHAT, FNYEAQ (reference sequence). The germline V and J ends were trimmed by 0 bases and 1 base, with 5 bases remaining between them. This CDR3 is 14 amino acids long. CDR3 region: CASSLAGGTDTQYF. CDR3 in DNA: TGTGCCAGCAGCTTAGCGGGGGGCACAGATACGCAGTATTTT.

This clone was counted only a few times. The chain links TRBV28 to TRBJ2-6; D gene unclear. With 9 bases removed from V and 2 bases from J, the gap between germline ends came to 2 bases. CDR1 MDHEN and CDR2 SYDVKM come from the germline V gene. The CDR3 is 11 amino acids. CDR3 loop: CASTGANVLTF. CDR3 DNA: TGTGCCAGTACTGGGGCCAACGTCCTGACTTTC.

This chain links TRBV4-1 with TRBJ2-1, with 10 bases identical to TRBD2. The germline V gene has CDR1 MGHRA and CDR2 YSYEKL. This CDR3 region has 18 residues. Germline trimming cut 5 bases from V and 3 bases from J; bases unmatched to any gene: 13. DNA for the CDR3: TGCGCCAGCAGCAACCCTAGCGGGAGCCCTCCAAACTACAATGAGCAGTTCTTC. It encodes CASSNPSGSPPNYNEQFF.

The chain has TRBV29-1 and TRBJ2-2; TRBD2 is a possible D gene (6 bases). The CDR3 runs 14 residues. V dropped 6 bases and J dropped 5 bases, with 16 bases sitting between them. The V gene's germline CDR1 is SQVTM and CDR2 ANQGSEA. The CDR3 coding sequence is TGCAGCGTCCTTTCCGGCGGGAAGACCGGGGAGCTGTTTTTT. Amino acid sequence: CSVLSGGKTGELFF.